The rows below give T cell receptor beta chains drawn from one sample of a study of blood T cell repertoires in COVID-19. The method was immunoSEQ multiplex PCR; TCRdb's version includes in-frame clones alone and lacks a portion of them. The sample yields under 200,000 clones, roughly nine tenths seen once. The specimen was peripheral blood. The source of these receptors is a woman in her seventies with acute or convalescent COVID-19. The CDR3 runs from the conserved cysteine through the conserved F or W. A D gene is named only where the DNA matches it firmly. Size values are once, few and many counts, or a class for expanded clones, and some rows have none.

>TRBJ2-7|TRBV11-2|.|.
TGTGCCAGCAGCCCCCGGGCTAGCCGTAGCTCCTACGAGCAGTACTTC
CASSPRASRSSYEQYF
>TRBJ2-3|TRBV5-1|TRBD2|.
TGCGCCAGCGGCCGACGGGTTAGCGGGGGAGGGACAGATACGCAGTATTTT
CASGRRVSGGGTDTQYF
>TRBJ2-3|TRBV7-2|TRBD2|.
TGTGCCAGCAGCTTTAAGCGGGATGGCACAGATACGCAGTATTTT
CASSFKRDGTDTQYF
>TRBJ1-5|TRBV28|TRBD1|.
TGTGCCAGCAGTCAACAGGGGTTTCAGCCCCAGCATTTT
CASSQQGFQPQHF
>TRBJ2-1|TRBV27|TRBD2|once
TGTGCCAGCAGTTTATCGCTGGGACTAGCGGCGGGAGGTGAGCAGTTCTTC
CASSLSLGLAAGGEQFF
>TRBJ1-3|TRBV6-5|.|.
TGTGCCAGTTCTCCAAAACCGGGAACCGGGAACACCATATATTTT
CASSPKPGTGNTIYF
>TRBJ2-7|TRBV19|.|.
TGTGCCAGTAGTATAGACCATAGAACCTCATACGAGCAGTACTTC
CASSIDHRTSYEQYF
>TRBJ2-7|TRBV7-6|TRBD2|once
TGTGCCAGCAGCTCGGAACTAGCGGGCGAGCAGTACTTC
CASSSELAGEQYF
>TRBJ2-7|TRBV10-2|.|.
TGCGCCAGCAGTGAGCTCGACAGGCTGGACTACGAGCAGTACTTC
CASSELDRLDYEQYF
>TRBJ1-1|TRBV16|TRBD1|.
TGTGCCAGCAGCCTCGGACAGGGCATTCTGAACACTGAAGCTTTCTTT
CASSLGQGILNTEAFF
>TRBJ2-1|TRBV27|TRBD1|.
TGTGCCAGCAGTAACAGGGGCCGGAGCTCCTACAATGAGCAGTTCTTC
CASSNRGRSSYNEQFF
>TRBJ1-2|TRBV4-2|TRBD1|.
TGTGCCAGCAGCGGCCGGGACAGTTCCACCTTC
CASSGRDSSTF
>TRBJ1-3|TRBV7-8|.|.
TGTGCCAGCAGCCAAAGGACACTTTCTGGAAACACCATATATTTT
CASSQRTLSGNTIYF
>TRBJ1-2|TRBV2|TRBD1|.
TGTGCCAGCTTACCGAACAGGGGGCTAAGTGGCTACACCTTC
CASLPNRGLSGYTF
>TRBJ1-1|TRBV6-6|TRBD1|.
TGTGCCAGCAGACAGGGGATGCAAACTGAAGCTTTCTTT
CASRQGMQTEAFF
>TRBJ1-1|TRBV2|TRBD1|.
TGTGCCAGACAGGGGGCGAGGGCTGAAGCTTTCTTT
CARQGARAEAFF
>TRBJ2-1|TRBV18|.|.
TGTGCCAGCTCGCTTCTATCCACAGACAATGAGCAGTTCTTC
CASSLLSTDNEQFF
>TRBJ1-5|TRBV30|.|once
TGTGCCTGGAGTGTCTCGACAGTCAATCAGCCCCAGCATTTT
CAWSVSTVNQPQHF
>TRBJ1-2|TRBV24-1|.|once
TGTGCCACCAGCCCAGGCGCTAACTATGGCTACACCTTC
CATSPGANYGYTF
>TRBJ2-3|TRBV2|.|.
TGTGCCAGCAGTGAACCCCAGGAAACTAGCACAGATACGCAGTATTTT
CASSEPQETSTDTQYF
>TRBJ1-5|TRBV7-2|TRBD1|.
TGTGCCAGCACTATACAGGGGGACAATCAGCCCCAGCATTTT
CASTIQGDNQPQHF
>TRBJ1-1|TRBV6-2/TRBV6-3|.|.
TGTGCCAGCAGTTTTAGGGGGAAATTGGCTGAAGCTTTCTTT
CASSFRGKLAEAFF
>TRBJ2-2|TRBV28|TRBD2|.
TGTGCCAGCAGTTTTTCGCCTAGCGGAAACACCGGGGAGCTGTTTTTT
CASSFSPSGNTGELFF
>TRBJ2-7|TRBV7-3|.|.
TGTGCCAGCAGCTTAATCCCGGGGGATTACGAGCAGTACTTC
CASSLIPGDYEQYF
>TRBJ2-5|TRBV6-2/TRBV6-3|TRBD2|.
TGTGCCAGCAGTCCGCTAGCGGGAGGTTTACGAGAGACCCAGTACTTC
CASSPLAGGLRETQYF
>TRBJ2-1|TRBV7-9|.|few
TGTGCCAGCAGCCCAAAGAGCCGCAATGAGCAGTTCTTC
CASSPKSRNEQFF
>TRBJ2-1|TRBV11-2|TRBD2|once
TGTGCCAGCAGCTTAGAGCTAGCGGGACCTTACAATGAGCAGTTCTTC
CASSLELAGPYNEQFF
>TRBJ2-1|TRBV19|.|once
TGTGCCAGTAGTATCTTAGACCGGGACTTCAATGAGCAGTTCTTC
CASSILDRDFNEQFF
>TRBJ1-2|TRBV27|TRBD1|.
TGTGCCAGCAGTTCCCAGACAGGGACCTATGGCTACACCTTC
CASSSQTGTYGYTF
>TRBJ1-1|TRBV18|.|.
TGTGCCAGCTCACCACGGTCAGGGTGGGGCACTGAAGCTTTCTTT
CASSPRSGWGTEAFF
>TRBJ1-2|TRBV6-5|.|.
TGTGCCAGCACCGTCGGGACATATGGCTACACCTTC
CASTVGTYGYTF
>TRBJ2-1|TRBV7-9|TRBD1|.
TGTGCCAGCAGGGCCAGAGGAGGGACAGGCAATGAGCAGTTCTTC
CASRARGGTGNEQFF
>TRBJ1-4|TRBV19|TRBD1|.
TGTGCCAGTAGGGGACAGGGAACAACTAATGAAAAACTGTTTTTT
CASRGQGTTNEKLFF
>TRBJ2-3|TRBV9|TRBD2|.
TGTGCCAGCACCAAGGGCACTAGCGGGAGGACAGATACGCAGTATTTT
CASTKGTSGRTDTQYF
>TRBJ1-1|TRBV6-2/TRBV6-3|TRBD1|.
TGTGCCAGCAGTACAGGGGTGAACACTGAAGCTTTCTTT
CASSTGVNTEAFF
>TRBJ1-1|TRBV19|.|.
TGTGCCAGTAGTATAGGCCCCCGGGCTGAAGCTTTCTTT
CASSIGPRAEAFF
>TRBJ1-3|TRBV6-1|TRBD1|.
TGTGCCAGCAGTGAAAGGCTGGACAGGGCCTCCGGAAACACCATATATTTT
CASSERLDRASGNTIYF
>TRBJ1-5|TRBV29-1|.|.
TGCAGCGTTGTTTGGGGGGACCTCAATCAGCCCCAGCATTTT
CSVVWGDLNQPQHF
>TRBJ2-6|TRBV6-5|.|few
TGTGCCAGCAGACTCCAGGGATCTGGGGCCAACGTCCTGACTTTC
CASRLQGSGANVLTF